This T cell receptor (beta chain) was captured in a study of metastatic and nonmetastatic thyroid tumors. Study at large: For malignant and benign thyroid patients, tumor or nodule tissue and blood were the sources whose repertoires were compared. Overall study results and limits: Relative to benign nodules, malignant thyroid tumors were reportedly characterized by significantly elevated TCR beta diversity in blood and tumor.

As originally analysed: Clinicopathological groups supplied CDR3 differences that were used to build a distant-metastasis classifier for papillary thyroid cancer. Using MiXCR, TCRdb reanalyzed the PCR reads. V and J calls and clone size were set by TCRdb, not the authors. The table includes fewer than 15,000 clones, around 30% detected once. Prior to thyroid surgery, none of the patients had received any treatment. As for this clone: The antigen remains undetermined.

The CDR3 is made up of 15 amino acids. With 3 bases clipped from V and 3 bases from J, the junction kept 6 bases outside the gene matches. CDR1 is GTSNPN and CDR2 is SVGIG in the germline V gene (reference sequence). The sequence came from a female donor with papillary thyroid cancer or a benign thyroid nodule (not recorded which). Some clones in this sample may be carry-over from other donors' samples. Material for sequencing was tumor tissue. The chain combines TRBV30 with TRBJ2-1; 9 bases match TRBD2. CDR3 nucleotides: TGTGCCTGGAGGCGGCCTAGCGGGAACTACAATGAGCAGTTCTTC. Protein product: CAWRRPSGNYNEQFF.